Sequencing of this TCR beta chain was carried out in a study of shared clonotypes between healthy human individuals. The trim removed 3 bases at V and 3 bases at J, leaving 12 bases unmatched. Germline CDR1 reads SGHVS; CDR2 reads FQNEAQ. The CDR3 totals 17 residues. Study processing details: ImmunoSEQ gave junction-only sequences without quality scores, so filtering differed. Generated by immunoSEQ multiplex PCR, the TCRdb table keeps only in-frame clones and is missing some. The DNA was the basis for D and trimming; V, J and clone size are from that table. Of millions of clones in the sample, over 85% were seen once. Points from the study as a whole: Clonotype sharing among the donors was expected to vary with sequencing depth.

In the case of this clone: No antigen is known for it.

None of the donors, who were healthy HIV-negative adults, had recently had acute infections or vaccinations. Researchers partitioned CD4+ cells into CD45RA+ naive and CD45RA-negative memory subsets. The source material was naive CD4+ T cells sorted from blood. Subset specified: CD45RA+ positively selected. The chain links TRBV7-8 to TRBJ2-5; 8 bases agree with TRBD1. The TCR sequence derives from a young man in good health. CDR3 loop: CASSFVPGTGEKETQYF. The CDR3 DNA reads as TGTGCCAGCAGCTTCGTCCCCGGGACAGGTGAAAAAGAGACCCAGTACTTC.